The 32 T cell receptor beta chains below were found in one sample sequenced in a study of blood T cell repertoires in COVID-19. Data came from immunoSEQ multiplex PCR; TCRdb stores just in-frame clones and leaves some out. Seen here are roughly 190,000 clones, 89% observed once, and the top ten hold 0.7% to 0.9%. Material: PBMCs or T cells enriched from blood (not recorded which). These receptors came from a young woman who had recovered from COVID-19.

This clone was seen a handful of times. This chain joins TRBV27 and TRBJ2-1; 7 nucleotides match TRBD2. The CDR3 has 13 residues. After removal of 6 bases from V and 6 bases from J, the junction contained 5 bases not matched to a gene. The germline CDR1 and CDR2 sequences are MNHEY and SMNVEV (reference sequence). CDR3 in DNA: TGTGCCAGCAGCTCCGGGACTATCAATGAGCAGTTCTTC. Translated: CASSSGTINEQFF.

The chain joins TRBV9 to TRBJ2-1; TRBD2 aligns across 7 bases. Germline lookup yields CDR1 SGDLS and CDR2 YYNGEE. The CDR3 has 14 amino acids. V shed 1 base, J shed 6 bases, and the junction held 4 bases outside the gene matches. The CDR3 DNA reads TGTGCCAGCAGCGTACAAGCGGGACCCAATGAGCAGTTCTTC. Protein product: CASSVQAGPNEQFF.

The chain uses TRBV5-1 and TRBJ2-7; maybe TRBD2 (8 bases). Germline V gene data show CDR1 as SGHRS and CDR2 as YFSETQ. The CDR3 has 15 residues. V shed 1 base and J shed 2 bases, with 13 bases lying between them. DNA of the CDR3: TGCGCCAGCAGCTTGTATAGCGGGACAGCCTACGAGCAGTACTTC. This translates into CASSLYSGTAYEQYF.

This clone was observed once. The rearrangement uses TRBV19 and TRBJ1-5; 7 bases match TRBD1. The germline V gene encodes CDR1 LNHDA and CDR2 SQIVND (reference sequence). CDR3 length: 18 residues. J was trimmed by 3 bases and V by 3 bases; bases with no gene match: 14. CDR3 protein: CASSIRRLSGQYNQPQHF. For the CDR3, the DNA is TGTGCCAGTAGTATCCGCCGCCTATCGGGACAGTACAATCAGCCCCAGCATTTT. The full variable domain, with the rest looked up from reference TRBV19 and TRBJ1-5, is DGGITQSPKYLFRKEGQNVTLSCEQNLNHDAMYWYRQDPGQGLRLIYYSQIVNDFQKGDIAEGYSVSREKKESFPLTVTSAQKNPTAFYLCASSIRRLSGQYNQPQHFGDGTRLSIL.

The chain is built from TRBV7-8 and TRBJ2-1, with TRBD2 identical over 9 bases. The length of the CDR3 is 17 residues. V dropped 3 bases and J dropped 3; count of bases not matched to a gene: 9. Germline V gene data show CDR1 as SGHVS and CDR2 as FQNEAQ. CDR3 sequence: CASSLGRLAVLYNEQFF. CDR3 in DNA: TGTGCCAGCAGCTTGGGGAGACTAGCGGTCCTCTACAATGAGCAGTTCTTC.

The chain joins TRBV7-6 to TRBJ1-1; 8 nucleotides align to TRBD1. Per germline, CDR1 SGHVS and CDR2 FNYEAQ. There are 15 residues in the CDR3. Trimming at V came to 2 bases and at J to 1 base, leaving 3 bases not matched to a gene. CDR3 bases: TGTGCCAGCAGCTTACGACAGGGGCCGAACACTGAAGCTTTCTTT. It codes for CASSLRQGPNTEAFF.

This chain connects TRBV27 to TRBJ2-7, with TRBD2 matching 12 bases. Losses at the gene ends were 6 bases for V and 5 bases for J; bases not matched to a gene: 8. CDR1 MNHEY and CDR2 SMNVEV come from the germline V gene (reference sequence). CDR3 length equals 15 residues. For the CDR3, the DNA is TGTGCCAGCAGCAAGACTAGCGGGAGTGGCAACGAGCAGTACTTC. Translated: CASSKTSGSGNEQYF.

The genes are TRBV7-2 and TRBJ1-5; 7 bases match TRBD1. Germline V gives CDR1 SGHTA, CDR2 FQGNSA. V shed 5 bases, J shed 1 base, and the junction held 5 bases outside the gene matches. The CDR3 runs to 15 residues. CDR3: CASSDRVTSNQPQHF. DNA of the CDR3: TGTGCCAGCAGCGACAGGGTAACAAGCAATCAGCCCCAGCATTTT.

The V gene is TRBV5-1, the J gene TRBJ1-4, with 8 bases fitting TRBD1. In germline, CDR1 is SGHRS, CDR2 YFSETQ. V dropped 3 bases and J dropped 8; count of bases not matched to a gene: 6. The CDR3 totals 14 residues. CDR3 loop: CASSSTGGEEKLFF. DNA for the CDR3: TGCGCCAGCAGCTCTACAGGGGGGGAAGAAAAACTGTTTTTT.

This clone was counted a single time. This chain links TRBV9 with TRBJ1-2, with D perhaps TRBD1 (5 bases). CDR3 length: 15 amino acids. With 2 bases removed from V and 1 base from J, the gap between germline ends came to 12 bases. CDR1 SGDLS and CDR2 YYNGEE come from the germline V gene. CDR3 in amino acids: CASSVGGSINYGYTF. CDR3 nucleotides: TGTGCCAGCAGCGTTGGGGGGTCGATTAACTATGGCTACACCTTC.

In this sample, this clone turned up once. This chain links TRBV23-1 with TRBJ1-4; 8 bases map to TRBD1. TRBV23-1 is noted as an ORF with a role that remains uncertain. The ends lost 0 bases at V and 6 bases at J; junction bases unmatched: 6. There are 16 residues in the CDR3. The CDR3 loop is CASSQSSSGGDEKLFF. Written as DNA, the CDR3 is TGCGCCAGCAGTCAATCATCATCAGGGGGCGATGAAAAACTGTTTTTT.

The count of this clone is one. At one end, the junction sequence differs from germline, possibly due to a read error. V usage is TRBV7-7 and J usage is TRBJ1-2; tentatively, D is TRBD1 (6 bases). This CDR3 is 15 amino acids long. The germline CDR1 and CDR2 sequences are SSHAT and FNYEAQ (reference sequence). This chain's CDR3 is CASSPQDSLKNGYTF. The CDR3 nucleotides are TGTGCTAGCAGCCCACAGGACAGTCTTAAAAATGGCTACACCTTC.

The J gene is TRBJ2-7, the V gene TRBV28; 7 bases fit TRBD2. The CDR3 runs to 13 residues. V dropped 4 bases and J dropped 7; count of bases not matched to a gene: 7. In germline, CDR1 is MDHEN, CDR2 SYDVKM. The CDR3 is CASSWGGLREQYF. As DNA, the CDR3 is TGTGCCAGCAGTTGGGGAGGGTTGCGGGAGCAGTACTTC.

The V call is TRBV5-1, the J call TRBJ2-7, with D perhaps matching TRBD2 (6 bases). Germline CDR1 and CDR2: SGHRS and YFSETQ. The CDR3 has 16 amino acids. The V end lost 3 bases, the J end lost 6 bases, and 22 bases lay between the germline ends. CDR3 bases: TGCGCCAGCAGCTGGGGCGGGGTCCCCGGATCATCCGAGCAGTACTTC. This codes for CASSWGGVPGSSEQYF.

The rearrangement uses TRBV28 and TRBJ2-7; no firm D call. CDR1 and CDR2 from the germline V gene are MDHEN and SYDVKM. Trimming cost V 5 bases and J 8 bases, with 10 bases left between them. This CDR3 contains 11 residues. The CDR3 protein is CASSPSVKQYF. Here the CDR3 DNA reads TGTGCCAGCAGTCCCTCGGTGAAGCAGTACTTC.

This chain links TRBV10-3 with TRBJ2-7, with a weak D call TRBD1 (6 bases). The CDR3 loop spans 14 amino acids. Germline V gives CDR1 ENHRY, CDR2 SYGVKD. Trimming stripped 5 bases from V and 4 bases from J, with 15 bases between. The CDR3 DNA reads TGTGCCATCAGTAGTTCAGGACAGAGTTACGAGCAGTACTTC. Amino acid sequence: CAISSSGQSYEQYF.

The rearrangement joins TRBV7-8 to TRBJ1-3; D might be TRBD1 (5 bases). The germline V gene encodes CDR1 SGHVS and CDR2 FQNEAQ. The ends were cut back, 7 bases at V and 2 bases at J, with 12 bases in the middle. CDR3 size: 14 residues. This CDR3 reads CASTRGGTGNTIYF. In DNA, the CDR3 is TGTGCCAGCACAAGGGGAGGGACTGGAAACACCATATATTTT.

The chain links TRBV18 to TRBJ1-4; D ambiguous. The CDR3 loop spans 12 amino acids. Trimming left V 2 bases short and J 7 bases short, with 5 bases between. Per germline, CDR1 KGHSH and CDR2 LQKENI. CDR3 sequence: CASSPSGEKLFF. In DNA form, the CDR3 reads TGTGCCAGCTCACCATCGGGTGAAAAACTGTTTTTT.

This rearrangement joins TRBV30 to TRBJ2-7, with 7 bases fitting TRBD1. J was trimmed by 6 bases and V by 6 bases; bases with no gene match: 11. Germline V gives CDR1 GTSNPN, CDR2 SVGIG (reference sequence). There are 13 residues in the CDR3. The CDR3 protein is CACTPGQRAEQYF. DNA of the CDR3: TGTGCCTGTACCCCGGGACAGAGGGCCGAGCAGTACTTC.

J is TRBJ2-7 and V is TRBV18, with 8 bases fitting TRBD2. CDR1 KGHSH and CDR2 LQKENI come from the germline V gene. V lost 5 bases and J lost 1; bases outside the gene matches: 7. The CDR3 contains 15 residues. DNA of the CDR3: TGTGCCAGCTCAATCAGCGGGAGAAGGTCCTACGAGCAGTACTTC. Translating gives CASSISGRRSYEQYF.

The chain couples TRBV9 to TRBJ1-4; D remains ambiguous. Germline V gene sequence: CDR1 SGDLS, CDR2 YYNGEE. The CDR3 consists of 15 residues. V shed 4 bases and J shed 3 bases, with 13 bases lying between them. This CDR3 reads CASSTSGLPNEKLFF. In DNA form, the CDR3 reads TGTGCCAGCAGCACTTCGGGGTTGCCTAATGAAAAACTGTTTTTT.

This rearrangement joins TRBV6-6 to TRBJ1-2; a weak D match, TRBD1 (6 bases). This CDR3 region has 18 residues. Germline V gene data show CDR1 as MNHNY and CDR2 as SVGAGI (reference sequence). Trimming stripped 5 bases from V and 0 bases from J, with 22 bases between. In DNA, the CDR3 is TGTGCCAGCAGTCGTCGCGCAGGGACACACCAGACTAACTATGGCTACACCTTC. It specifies CASSRRAGTHQTNYGYTF.

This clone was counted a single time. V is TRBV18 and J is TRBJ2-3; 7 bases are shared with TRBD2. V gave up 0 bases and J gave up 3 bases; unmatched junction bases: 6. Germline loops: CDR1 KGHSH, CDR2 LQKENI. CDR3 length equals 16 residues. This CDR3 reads CASSPPSPGGTDTQYF. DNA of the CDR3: TGTGCCAGCTCACCACCCAGCCCGGGGGGAACAGATACGCAGTATTTT.

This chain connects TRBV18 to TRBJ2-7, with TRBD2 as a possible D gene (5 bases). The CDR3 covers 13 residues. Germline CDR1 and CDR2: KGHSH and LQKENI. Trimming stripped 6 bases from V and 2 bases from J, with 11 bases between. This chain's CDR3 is CASSPSGTYEQYF. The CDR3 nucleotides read TGTGCCAGCTCTCCCTCGGGAACCTACGAGCAGTACTTC.

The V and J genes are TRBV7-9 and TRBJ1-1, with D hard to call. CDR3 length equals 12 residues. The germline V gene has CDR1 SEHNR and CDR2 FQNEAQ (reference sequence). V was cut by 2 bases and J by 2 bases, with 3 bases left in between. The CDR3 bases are TGTGCCAGCAGCTTAATAAACACTGAAGCTTTCTTT. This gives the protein CASSLINTEAFF.

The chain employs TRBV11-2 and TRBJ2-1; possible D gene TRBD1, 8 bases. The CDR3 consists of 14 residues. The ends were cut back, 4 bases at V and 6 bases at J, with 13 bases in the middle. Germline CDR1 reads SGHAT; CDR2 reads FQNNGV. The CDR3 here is CASSYYRGGNEQFF. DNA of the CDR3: TGTGCCAGCAGCTATTACAGGGGGGGCAATGAGCAGTTCTTC.

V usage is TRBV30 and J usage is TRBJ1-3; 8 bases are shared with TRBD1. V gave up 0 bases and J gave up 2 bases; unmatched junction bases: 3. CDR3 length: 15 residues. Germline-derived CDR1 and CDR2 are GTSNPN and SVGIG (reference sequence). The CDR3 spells CAWSVLTGAGNTIYF. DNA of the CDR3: TGTGCCTGGAGTGTACTGACAGGGGCTGGAAACACCATATATTTT.

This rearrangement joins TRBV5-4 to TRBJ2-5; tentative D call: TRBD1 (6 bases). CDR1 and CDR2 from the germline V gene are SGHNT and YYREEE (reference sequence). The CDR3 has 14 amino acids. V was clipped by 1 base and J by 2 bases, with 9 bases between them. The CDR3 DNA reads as TGTGCCAGCAGCTTGAGGACAGTACAAGAGACCCAGTACTTC. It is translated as CASSLRTVQETQYF.

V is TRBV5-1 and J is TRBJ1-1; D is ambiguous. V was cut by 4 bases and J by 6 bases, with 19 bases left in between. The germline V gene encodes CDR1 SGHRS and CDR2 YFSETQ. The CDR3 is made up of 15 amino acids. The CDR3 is CASSGRQNSGSEAFF. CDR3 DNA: TGCGCCAGCAGCGGAAGACAAAATAGCGGCTCTGAAGCTTTCTTT.

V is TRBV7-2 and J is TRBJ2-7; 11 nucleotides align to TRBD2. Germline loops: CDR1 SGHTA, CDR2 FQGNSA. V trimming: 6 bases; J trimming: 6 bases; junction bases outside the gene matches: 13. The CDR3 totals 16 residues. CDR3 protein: CASSSNLAGGQGEQYF. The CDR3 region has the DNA TGTGCCAGCAGTTCTAACCTAGCGGGAGGCCAGGGCGAGCAGTACTTC.

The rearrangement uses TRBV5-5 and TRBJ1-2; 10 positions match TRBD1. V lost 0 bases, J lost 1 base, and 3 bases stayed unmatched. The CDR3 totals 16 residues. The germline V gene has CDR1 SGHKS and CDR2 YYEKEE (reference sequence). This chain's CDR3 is CASSLGDRGGNYGYTF. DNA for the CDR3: TGTGCCAGCAGCTTGGGGGACAGGGGAGGTAACTATGGCTACACCTTC.

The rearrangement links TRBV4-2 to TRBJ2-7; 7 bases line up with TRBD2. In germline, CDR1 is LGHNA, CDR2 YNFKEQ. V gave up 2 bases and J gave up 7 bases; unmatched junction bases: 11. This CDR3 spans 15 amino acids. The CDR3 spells CASSQSSGPSLEQYF. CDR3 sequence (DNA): TGTGCCAGCAGCCAATCTAGCGGCCCTTCTTTGGAGCAGTACTTC.